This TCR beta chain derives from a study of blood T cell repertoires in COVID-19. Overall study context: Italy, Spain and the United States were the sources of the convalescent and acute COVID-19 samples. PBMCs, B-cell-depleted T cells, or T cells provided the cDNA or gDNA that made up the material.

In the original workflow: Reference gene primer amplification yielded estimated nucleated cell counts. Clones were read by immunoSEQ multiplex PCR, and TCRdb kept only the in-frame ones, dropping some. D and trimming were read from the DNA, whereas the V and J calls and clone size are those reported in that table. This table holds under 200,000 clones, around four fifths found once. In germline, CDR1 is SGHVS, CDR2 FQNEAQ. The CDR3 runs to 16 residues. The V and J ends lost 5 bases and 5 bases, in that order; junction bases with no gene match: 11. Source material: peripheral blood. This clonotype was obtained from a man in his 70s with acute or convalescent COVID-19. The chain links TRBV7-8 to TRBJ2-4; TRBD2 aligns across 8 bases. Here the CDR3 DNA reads TGTGCCAGCAGCAAAGGGGTGGACGGGAGGGAAAACATTCAGTACTTC. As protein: CASSKGVDGRENIQYF.